These 24 T cell receptor beta chains originate from one sample sequenced in a study of cytomegalovirus exposure and HLA in healthy donors. The study ran its PCR with 60 Vbeta and 13 Jbeta primers. Profiling relied on immunoSEQ multiplex PCR, and the TCRdb table lists in-frame clones only, not all of them. This table holds about 160,000 clones. The sample was PBMCs. These receptors all come from a woman aged 55-69 years in good health and CMV-seronegative.

V usage is TRBV7-9 and J usage is TRBJ2-3, with unresolved D. Trimming left V 2 bases short and J 6 bases short, with 12 bases between. CDR3 length: 14 residues. Germline lookup yields CDR1 SEHNR and CDR2 FQNEAQ (reference sequence). The DNA of the CDR3 is TGTGCCAGCAGCTTATCTGGTAGAAGTGATACGCAGTATTTT. It encodes CASSLSGRSDTQYF.

This rearrangement joins TRBV5-1 to TRBJ2-3, with D perhaps TRBD1 (6 bases). The V end was cut by 4 bases, the J end by 4 bases, with 13 bases between. Germline CDR1 reads SGHRS; CDR2 reads YFSETQ. This CDR3 is 14 amino acids long. The CDR3 loop reads CASSLGQISDTQYF. The CDR3 DNA sequence: TGCGCCAGCAGCCTCGGACAGATATCAGATACGCAGTATTTT. Full variable domain (remainder filled in from reference TRBV5-1 and TRBJ2-3): KAGVTQTPRYLIKTRGQQVTLSCSPISGHRSVSWYQQTPGQGLQFLFEYFSETQRNKGNFPGRFSGRQFSNSRSEMNVSTLELGDSALYLCASSLGQISDTQYFGPGTRLTVL.

The J gene is TRBJ2-1, the V gene TRBV6-5, with D unresolved. The CDR3 is made up of 14 amino acids. V dropped 0 bases and J dropped 2 bases, with 5 bases sitting between them. CDR1 and CDR2 from the germline V gene are MNHEY and SVGAGI. CDR3 loop: CASSYSPAYNEQFF. DNA of the CDR3: TGTGCCAGCAGTTACTCTCCGGCCTACAATGAGCAGTTCTTC.

The CDR3 nucleotides are TGTGCCAGCAGTGGAGGGAACTATGGCTACACCTTC. As protein: CASSGGNYGYTF. The chain carries TRBV4-2 and TRBJ1-2, with no clear D. The length of the CDR3 is 12 residues. Germline CDR1 is LGHNA and CDR2 is YNFKEQ. V lost 6 bases and J 2 bases, leaving 7 bases between the germline ends.

The gene calls are TRBV6-5 and TRBJ2-5, with 10 bases identical to TRBD1. Germline V gene lookup returns CDR1 MNHEY and CDR2 SVGAGI. The CDR3 runs 15 residues. The V and J ends lost 2 bases and 5 bases, in that order; junction bases with no gene match: 5. CDR3 nucleotides: TGTGCCAGCAGTTACCCGGGACAGGGGTGGGAGACCCAGTACTTC. It specifies CASSYPGQGWETQYF.

This CDR3 reads CAIRAQGAGETEAFF. The CDR3 DNA sequence: TGTGCCATCAGAGCGCAGGGGGCAGGAGAAACTGAAGCTTTCTTT. The chain employs TRBV10-3 and TRBJ1-1; TRBD1 aligns across 8 bases. Germline CDR1 reads ENHRY; CDR2 reads SYGVKD. V trimming: 6 bases; J trimming: 5 bases; junction bases outside the gene matches: 11. The CDR3 extends over 15 amino acids.

V gene TRBV4-3 combines with J gene TRBJ1-1; a possible D gene is TRBD1 (6 bases). With 7 bases removed from V and 5 bases from J, the gap between germline ends came to 14 bases. CDR3 length: 13 residues. Germline V gene lookup returns CDR1 LGHNA and CDR2 YSLEER. CDR3: CASTWTEGTEAFF. DNA of the CDR3: TGCGCCAGCACCTGGACAGAAGGAACTGAAGCTTTCTTT.

About this clone itself: The same CDR3 can be traced to other DNA sequences in this sample. The chain links TRBV5-6 to TRBJ2-3; maybe TRBD1 (5 bases). V was clipped by 1 base and J by 2 bases, with 8 bases between them. CDR1 is SGHDT, CDR2 YYEEEE, per germline. The CDR3 runs 14 residues. The CDR3 loop is CASSLRQITDTQYF. CDR3 sequence (DNA): TGTGCCAGCAGCTTGAGACAGATCACAGATACGCAGTATTTT.

The V and J genes are TRBV7-9 and TRBJ2-1; possibly TRBD2 for D (5 bases). This CDR3 spans 15 amino acids. The ends were cut back, 2 bases at V and 0 bases at J, with 8 bases in the middle. CDR1 SEHNR and CDR2 FQNEAQ come from the germline V gene (reference sequence). Written as DNA, the CDR3 is TGTGCCAGCAGCTTAAGAGGGCTCTCCTACAATGAGCAGTTCTTC. It codes for CASSLRGLSYNEQFF.

The chain joins TRBV2 to TRBJ2-2, with 8 bases that match TRBD2. The V gene end was trimmed by 0 bases and the J gene end by 5 bases; junction bases not matched to a gene: 5. Germline assignment: CDR1 SNHLY and CDR2 FYNNEI. This CDR3 region has 16 residues. This CDR3 is CASSEAGGRTTGELFF. The CDR3 DNA reads TGTGCCAGCAGTGAAGCCGGCGGGAGGACGACCGGGGAGCTGTTTTTT. The full variable domain, its missing parts supplied by reference TRBV2 and TRBJ2-2, is EPEVTQTPSHQVTQMGQEVILRCVPISNHLYFYWYRQILGQKVEFLVSFYNNEISEKSEIFDDQFSVERPDGSNFTLKIRSTKLEDSAMYFCASSEAGGRTTGELFFGEGSRLTVL.

The chain combines TRBV6-6 with TRBJ2-7; D is uncertain. CDR1 is MNHNY and CDR2 is SVGAGI in the germline V gene (reference sequence). Trimming cost V 0 bases and J 2 bases, with 14 bases left between them. The CDR3 has 16 amino acids. CDR3 sequence reads: CASSYSSMRLPYEQYF. Here the CDR3 DNA reads TGTGCCAGCAGTTACTCGAGCATGCGCCTACCCTACGAGCAGTACTTC.

This chain joins TRBV4-1 and TRBJ1-1; D gene uncertain. V lost 1 base to trimming and J lost 1 base, with 7 bases between them. This CDR3 region has 14 residues. Germline assignment: CDR1 MGHRA and CDR2 YSYEKL. The DNA for the CDR3 is TGCGCCAGCAGCCAAGTTTCCAAGAACACTGAAGCTTTCTTT. It yields the protein CASSQVSKNTEAFF.

The chain employs TRBV4-2 and TRBJ2-7, with D maybe TRBD2 (5 bases). The CDR3 loop spans 15 amino acids. Trimming shortened V by 8 bases and J by 0 bases, and 17 bases separated the two germline ends. Germline CDR1 is LGHNA and CDR2 is YNFKEQ. CDR3 sequence reads: CASGLSGESSYEQYF. CDR3 nucleotide sequence: TGTGCCAGCGGCTTAAGCGGAGAAAGCTCCTACGAGCAGTACTTC.

CDR3 region: CASSLVDENNEQFF. The CDR3 nucleotides are TGTGCCAGCAGTTTGGTAGATGAGAACAATGAGCAGTTCTTC. This rearrangement joins TRBV27 to TRBJ2-1; D gene ambiguous. The CDR3 runs to 14 residues. Trimming took off 3 bases at V and 5 bases at J, with 11 bases between the two ends. Germline V lookup: CDR1 MNHEY, CDR2 SMNVEV (reference sequence).

This chain links TRBV9 with TRBJ2-1, with no clear D. Germline CDR1 reads SGDLS; CDR2 reads YYNGEE. CDR3 length: 15 amino acids. Trimming stripped 0 bases from V and 4 bases from J, with 11 bases between. In DNA form, the CDR3 reads TGTGCCAGCAGCGTAGATGGTGACTCGTACAATGAGCAGTTCTTC. It translates to CASSVDGDSYNEQFF. The whole variable domain, filled in from reference TRBV9 and TRBJ2-1, reads DSGVTQTPKHLITATGQRVTLRCSPRSGDLSVYWYQQSLDQGLQFLIQYYNGEERAKGNILERFSAQQFPDLHSELNLSSLELGDSALYFCASSVDGDSYNEQFFGPGTRLTVL.

The genes are TRBV6-5 and TRBJ2-3; tentatively, D is TRBD1 (5 bases). The CDR3 runs 14 residues. Germline V gene data show CDR1 as MNHEY and CDR2 as SVGAGI. With 4 bases removed from V and 0 bases from J, the gap between germline ends came to 8 bases. DNA for the CDR3: TGTGCCAGCAGTTTGACAGCTAGCACAGATACGCAGTATTTT. Its protein is CASSLTASTDTQYF.

The chain carries TRBV10-3 and TRBJ2-7, with 7 bases fitting TRBD2. V trimming: 4 bases; J trimming: 3 bases; junction bases outside the gene matches: 6. Germline assignment: CDR1 ENHRY and CDR2 SYGVKD. This CDR3 has 14 residues. CDR3 sequence: CAISGTPSGYEQYF. The DNA of the CDR3 is TGTGCCATCAGTGGAACCCCTAGCGGCTACGAGCAGTACTTC.

CDR3 DNA sequence: TGTGCCAGCAGCATCACAGGGGATAGCAATCAGCCCCAGCATTTT. Translated, it gives CASSITGDSNQPQHF. The rearrangement links TRBV6-5 to TRBJ1-5; 7 positions match TRBD1. Per the germline V gene, CDR1 is MNHEY and CDR2 is SVGAGI. The CDR3 has 15 amino acids. The V segment lost 6 bases and the J segment 0 bases; nucleotides outside the gene matches: 5.

CDR3 residues: CASSLGPPSGRINEQFF. For the CDR3, the DNA is TGTGCCAGCAGCTTAGGGCCTCCTAGCGGGAGAATAAATGAGCAGTTCTTC. The chain employs TRBV7-3 and TRBJ2-1; 10 bases are a match to TRBD2. V was clipped by 2 bases and J by 7 bases; unmatched bases: 11. Germline CDR1 SGHTA, CDR2 FQGTGA. The CDR3 runs to 17 residues.

This chain uses TRBV6-1 with TRBJ2-7, with TRBD1 matching over 9 bases. The CDR3 loop spans 14 amino acids. After removal of 4 bases from V and 2 bases from J, the junction contained 3 bases not matched to a gene. The germline V gene encodes CDR1 MNHNS and CDR2 SASEGT. The DNA of the CDR3 is TGTGCCAGCAGTGGGACAGGGGTAGCCTACGAGCAGTACTTC. Its protein product is CASSGTGVAYEQYF.

The CDR3 coding sequence is TGTGCCAGCAACAGGGGTAATCAGCCCCAGCATTTT. Amino acid sequence: CASNRGNQPQHF. This chain joins TRBV25-1 and TRBJ1-5; 7 bases line up with TRBD1. There are 12 residues in the CDR3. With 7 bases clipped from V and 4 bases from J, the junction kept 1 base outside the gene matches. In germline, CDR1 is MGHDK, CDR2 SYGVNS.

The chain joins TRBV6-5 to TRBJ1-2; D remains unclear. Trimming shortened V by 4 bases and J by 4 bases, and 13 bases separated the two germline ends. This CDR3 contains 14 residues. Germline-derived CDR1 and CDR2 are MNHEY and SVGAGI. Here the CDR3 reads CASSWRQEAYGYTF. DNA of the CDR3: TGTGCCAGCAGTTGGAGGCAGGAAGCCTATGGCTACACCTTC.

V gene TRBV9 combines with J gene TRBJ2-5; TRBD2 matches 7 bases. V was clipped by 0 bases and J by 2 bases; unmatched bases: 4. CDR3 length: 15 residues. Germline CDR1 and CDR2: SGDLS and YYNGEE. The CDR3, as DNA: TGTGCCAGCAGCGTAGGATGGGGGGGGCAAGAGACCCAGTACTTC. Protein product: CASSVGWGGQETQYF.

The rearrangement uses TRBV7-9 and TRBJ1-2; 8 bases align to TRBD1. Germline CDR1 is SEHNR and CDR2 is FQNEAQ (reference sequence). The CDR3 totals 14 residues. Losses at the gene ends were 2 bases for V and 8 bases for J; bases not matched to a gene: 7. In DNA, the CDR3 is TGTGCCAGCAGCTTATCAGGGACAGGCAGGGGCTACACCTTC. Its translation is CASSLSGTGRGYTF.